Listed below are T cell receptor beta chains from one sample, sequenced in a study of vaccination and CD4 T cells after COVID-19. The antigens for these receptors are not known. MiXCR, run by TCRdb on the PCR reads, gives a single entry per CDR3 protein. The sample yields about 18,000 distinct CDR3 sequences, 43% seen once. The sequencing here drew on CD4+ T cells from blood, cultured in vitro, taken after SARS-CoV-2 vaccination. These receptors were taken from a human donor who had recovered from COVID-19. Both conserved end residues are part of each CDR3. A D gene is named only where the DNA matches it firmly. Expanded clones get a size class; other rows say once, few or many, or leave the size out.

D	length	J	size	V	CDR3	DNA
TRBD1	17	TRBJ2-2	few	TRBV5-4	CASSPRGQGAETGELFF	TGTGCCAGCAGCCCGAGGGGACAGGGGGCCGAGACCGGGGAGCTGTTTTTT
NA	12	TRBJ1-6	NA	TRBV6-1	CASRENNSPLHF	TGTGCCAGCAGGGAAAACAATTCACCCCTCCACTTT
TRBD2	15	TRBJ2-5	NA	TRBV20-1	CSARIVLAVQETQYF	TGCAGTGCTAGAATCGTTCTAGCGGTCCAAGAGACCCAGTACTTC
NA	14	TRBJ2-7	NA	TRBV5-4	CASSLGQGRDEQYF	TGTGCCAGCAGCTTGGGCCAGGGGAGGGACGAGCAGTACTTC
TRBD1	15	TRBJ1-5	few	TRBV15	CATSLWGQANQPQHF	TGTGCCACCAGCTTATGGGGACAGGCCAATCAGCCCCAGCATTTT
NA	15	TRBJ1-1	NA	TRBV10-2	CASSASGEGRPEAFF	TGCGCCAGCAGTGCGTCGGGAGAGGGGAGGCCTGAAGCTTTCTTT
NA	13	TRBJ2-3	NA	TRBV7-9	CASSFGGPDTQYF	TGTGCCAGCAGCTTTGGTGGACCAGATACGCAGTATTTT
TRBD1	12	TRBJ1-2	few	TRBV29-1	CSAQQGAGGYTF	TGCAGCGCCCAGCAGGGGGCGGGTGGCTACACCTTC
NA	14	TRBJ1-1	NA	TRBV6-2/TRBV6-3	CASSPTRGNTEAFF	TGTGCCAGCAGCCCGACTCGAGGGAACACTGAAGCTTTCTTT
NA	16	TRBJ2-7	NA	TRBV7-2	CASSSPGGAGSYEQYF	TGTGCCAGCAGCTCCCCTGGGGGGGCTGGGAGCTACGAGCAGTACTTC
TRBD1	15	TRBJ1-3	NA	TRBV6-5	CASSYSLGRGEDLYF	TGTGCCAGCAGTTACTCCTTGGGCAGGGGGGAAGACCTATATTTT
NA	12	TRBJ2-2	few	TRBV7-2	CASSFNTGELFF	TGTGCCAGCAGCTTTAACACCGGGGAGCTGTTTTTT
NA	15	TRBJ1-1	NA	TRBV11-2	CASSLVPGADTEAFF	TGTGCCAGCAGCTTAGTTCCGGGGGCGGACACTGAAGCTTTCTTT
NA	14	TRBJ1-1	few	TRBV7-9	CASSLGRLNTEAFF	TGTGCCAGCAGCTTGGGACGGCTGAACACTGAAGCTTTCTTT